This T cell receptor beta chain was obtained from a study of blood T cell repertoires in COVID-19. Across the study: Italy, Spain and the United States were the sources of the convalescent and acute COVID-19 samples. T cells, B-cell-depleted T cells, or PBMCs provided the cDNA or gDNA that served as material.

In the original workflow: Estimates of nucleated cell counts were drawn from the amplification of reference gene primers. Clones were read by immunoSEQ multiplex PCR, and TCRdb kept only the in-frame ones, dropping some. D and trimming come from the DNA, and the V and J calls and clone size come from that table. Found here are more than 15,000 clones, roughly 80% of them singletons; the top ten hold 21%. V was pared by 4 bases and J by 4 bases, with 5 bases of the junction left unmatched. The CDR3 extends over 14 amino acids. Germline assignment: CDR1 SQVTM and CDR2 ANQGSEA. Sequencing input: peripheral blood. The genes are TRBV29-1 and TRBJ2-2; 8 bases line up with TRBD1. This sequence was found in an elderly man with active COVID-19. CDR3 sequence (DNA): TGCAGCGTTGGGACAGGGTGGCCCACCGGGGAGCTGTTTTTT. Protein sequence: CSVGTGWPTGELFF.